The rows below give T cell receptor beta chains drawn from one sample of a study of cytomegalovirus exposure and HLA in healthy donors. Method: immunoSEQ multiplex PCR; TCRdb's copy keeps in-frame clones and lacks some. The sample consists of about 210,000 clones, about 81% of them appearing once. The specimen sequenced was PBMCs. Source of these receptors: a middle-aged man in good health and CMV-seropositive. The CDR3 runs from the conserved cysteine through the conserved F or W. D genes are given only for firm matches. For some rows the clone size is stated as once, few or many, or as a class when expanded; others skip it.

len	v_gene	d_gene	abundance	j_gene	CDR3nt	CDR3aa
13	TRBV28	.	.	TRBJ2-1	TGTGCCAGCAGTTCCTCGGTTCCTAATGAGCAGTTCTTC	CASSSSVPNEQFF
14	TRBV15	TRBD1	.	TRBJ1-1	TGTGCCACCAGCAAAGGGGGCGGGTACACTGAAGCTTTCTTT	CATSKGGGYTEAFF
15	TRBV9	.	.	TRBJ2-1	TGTGCCAGCAGCCAGATAGGCGGAGGAGGAGCTGAGCAGTTCTTC	CASSQIGGGGAEQFF
15	TRBV10-2	TRBD2	.	TRBJ2-1	TGCGCCAGCAGAGGGAGCGGGACCCAGAGAGAAAGGGTGTTCTTC	CASRGSGTQRERVFF
15	TRBV6-1	.	few	TRBJ1-5	TGTGCCAGCAGACCGACAGGAGTTAGCAATCAGCCCCAGCATTTT	CASRPTGVSNQPQHF
18	TRBV12-5	TRBD1	.	TRBJ2-2	TGTGCTAGTGGTTTGTTGACCTTTGACAGGGAAGACACCGGGGAGCTGTTTTTT	CASGLLTFDREDTGELFF
16	TRBV6-5	TRBD2	.	TRBJ2-3	TGTGCCAGCAGTTACTCAGGGACTAGCGGGAGTGATACGCAGTATTTT	CASSYSGTSGSDTQYF
14	TRBV7-3	TRBD1	.	TRBJ2-5	TGTGCCAGCAGCCCCGGGACAGGGGGGGAGACCCAGTACTTC	CASSPGTGGETQYF
13	TRBV7-2	.	.	TRBJ2-5	TGTGCCAGCAGCTTAGCTCTAGGAGAGACCCAGTACTTC	CASSLALGETQYF
13	TRBV2	.	.	TRBJ1-1	TGTGCCAGCGGGGGGGACGGGAACACTGAAGCTTTCTTT	CASGGDGNTEAFF
14	TRBV5-6	TRBD1	.	TRBJ2-7	TGTGCCAGCAGCGCCGGGACAGGGGGCTACGAGCAGTACTTC	CASSAGTGGYEQYF
19	TRBV14	TRBD2	.	TRBJ2-3	TGTGCCAGCAGCCAACCCCTCGGGCTAGCGGGAGGCCACACAGATACGCAGTATTTT	CASSQPLGLAGGHTDTQYF
16	TRBV9	TRBD1	.	TRBJ2-1	TGTGCCAGCAGCGGGCGGACAGGAAGCCCTTACAATGAGCAGTTCTTC	CASSGRTGSPYNEQFF
16	TRBV5-6	TRBD1	.	TRBJ1-1	TGTGCCAGCAGCTTAACCGGGACAGTGATGAACACTGAAGCTTTCTTT	CASSLTGTVMNTEAFF
15	TRBV29-1	.	.	TRBJ2-1	TGCAGCTCCGGGGGGCGGGACTTTCCCTACAATGAGCAGTTCTTC	CSSGGRDFPYNEQFF
14	TRBV28	.	once	TRBJ2-3	TGTGCCAGCAGTACGACTAGAGGCGCAGATACGCAGTATTTT	CASSTTRGADTQYF
16	TRBV7-9	TRBD1	once	TRBJ1-1	TGTGCCAGCAGTGACCCGGGACAGGGAAAGGAGACTGAAGCTTTCTTT	CASSDPGQGKETEAFF
14	TRBV6-5	TRBD1	.	TRBJ1-5	TGTGCCAGCAGCACGGACAGGGGGCAACAGCCCCAGCATTTT	CASSTDRGQQPQHF
12	TRBV6-1	.	few	TRBJ2-1	TGTGCCAGCGGGCGACGGGGGAATGAGCAGTTCTTC	CASGRRGNEQFF
17	TRBV4-2	TRBD1	.	TRBJ2-6	TGTGCCAGCAGCCAAGTTGTAGGGGGCTTTGGGGCCAACGTCCTGACTTTC	CASSQVVGGFGANVLTF
14	TRBV7-9	TRBD1	.	TRBJ2-1	TGTGCCAGCAGCTTAACGGACAGGGATAATGAGCAGTTCTTC	CASSLTDRDNEQFF
14	TRBV5-6	.	.	TRBJ1-5	TGTGCCAGCAGCTTGTTCGGAGACAATCAGCCCCAGCATTTT	CASSLFGDNQPQHF
15	TRBV28	.	.	TRBJ2-7	TGTGCCAGCAGCCCCGGGGGGCCAAGGAACTACGAGCAGTACTTC	CASSPGGPRNYEQYF
14	TRBV7-3	.	once	TRBJ2-3	TGTGCCAGCAGCTTCGGGGGGCTGGCAGATACGCAGTATTTT	CASSFGGLADTQYF
15	TRBV7-2	TRBD2	few	TRBJ2-1	TGTGCCAGCAGCTTCTGGACTAGCGGGGTCGATGAGCAGTTCTTC	CASSFWTSGVDEQFF
14	TRBV27	.	once	TRBJ1-1	TGTGCCAGCAGCTCGGGACTCCTGAACACTGAAGCTTTCTTT	CASSSGLLNTEAFF
11	TRBV7-9	.	.	TRBJ2-1	TGTGCCAGCAGGGAGGATTATGAGCAGTTCTTC	CASREDYEQFF
16	TRBV18	TRBD1	.	TRBJ2-5	TGTGCCAGCTCACCACCTTGGGACAGGGTAAAAGAGACCCAGTACTTC	CASSPPWDRVKETQYF
12	TRBV10-1	.	once	TRBJ1-2	TGCGCCAGCAGTCCGGACTTTTATGGCTACACCTTC	CASSPDFYGYTF
12	TRBV7-9	.	.	TRBJ1-4	TGTGCCAGCAGCTTAGTACGGGAAAAACTGTTTTTT	CASSLVREKLFF
15	TRBV30	TRBD1	.	TRBJ2-4	TGTGCCTGGAGATTGAACAGGGGAGCCAAAAACATTCAGTACTTC	CAWRLNRGAKNIQYF
17	TRBV9	.	.	TRBJ2-4	TGTGCCAGCAGCGTAACGTCCGGGACAAACTTTATAAACATTCAGTACTTC	CASSVTSGTNFINIQYF
15	TRBV4-1	.	.	TRBJ1-1	TGCGCCAGCAGCCAGCAGGATTTCGGAAACACTGAAGCTTTCTTT	CASSQQDFGNTEAFF
13	TRBV4-2	.	.	TRBJ1-1	TGTGCCAGCAGCCAAACAGAGAACACTGAAGCTTTCTTT	CASSQTENTEAFF
14	TRBV30	TRBD1	.	TRBJ1-4	TGTGCCTGGAGTGTGGGCAGGGGGCCCGAAAAGCTGTTTTTT	CAWSVGRGPEKLFF
15	TRBV7-8	.	.	TRBJ2-3	TGTGCCAGCAGCTTAGTCCAGGGATCGCTAGGGACGCAGTATTTT	CASSLVQGSLGTQYF
14	TRBV5-1	TRBD1	.	TRBJ1-2	TGCGCCAGCAGCTCGGGACAGGAGCCCTATGGCTACACCTTC	CASSSGQEPYGYTF
15	TRBV19	TRBD1	.	TRBJ1-2	TGTGCCAGTAGTACTTCCGTGACAGGGGCCTATGGCTACACCTTC	CASSTSVTGAYGYTF
12	TRBV19	TRBD1	.	TRBJ2-7	TGTGCCAGTAGTTACAGGGGTGGCGAGCAGTACTTC	CASSYRGGEQYF
16	TRBV4-1	TRBD2	.	TRBJ2-1	TGCGCCAGCAGCCAGATGAAGGGTAGCGGGAGATGTGAGCAGTTCTTC	CASSQMKGSGRCEQFF
14	TRBV18	TRBD1	few	TRBJ1-5	TGTGCCAGCTCACGGACAGGGGCCAATCAGCCCCAGCATTTT	CASSRTGANQPQHF
14	TRBV2	TRBD1	once	TRBJ2-5	TGTGCCAGCAGTGTCGCAGGGGGCACGGAGACCCAGTACTTC	CASSVAGGTETQYF
13	TRBV19	TRBD2	.	TRBJ2-5	TGTGCCAGTAGTATTCAGGGAGGGGAGACCCAGTACTTC	CASSIQGGETQYF
15	TRBV13	.	.	TRBJ1-3	TGTGCCAGCAGCTTACCAGGGGTGGTCGGAAACACCATATATTTT	CASSLPGVVGNTIYF
11	TRBV6-6	.	.	TRBJ2-3	TGTGCCAGCAGAACAACAGATACGCAGTATTTT	CASRTTDTQYF
13	TRBV7-6	.	once	TRBJ2-5	TGTGCCAGCAGCTTTTCTAGCGCAGAGACCCAGTACTTC	CASSFSSAETQYF
15	TRBV9	TRBD2	.	TRBJ2-1	TGTGCCAGCAGCGTAGAAGGACTAGCGGCCGATGAGCAGTTCTTC	CASSVEGLAADEQFF
17	TRBV7-2	TRBD2	once	TRBJ2-2	TGTGCCAGCAGCTTCCCACGGGCTAGCGGGAACACCGGGGAGCTGTTTTTT	CASSFPRASGNTGELFF
14	TRBV18	TRBD1	.	TRBJ1-2	TGTGCCAGCTCACTCAGACAGGGAGAACATGGCTACACCTTC	CASSLRQGEHGYTF
13	TRBV6-5	.	once	TRBJ1-1	TGTGCCAGCAGTCGTAATCAGGGCACTGAAGCTTTCTTT	CASSRNQGTEAFF
16	TRBV5-1	TRBD1	few	TRBJ1-1	TGCGCCAGCAGATTGGGACAGGGTCCCCCGTGGACTGAAGCTTTCTTT	CASRLGQGPPWTEAFF
14	TRBV5-1	.	.	TRBJ1-5	TGCGCCAGCAGCTTAGAAGCGACCCCTCAGCCCCAGCATTTT	CASSLEATPQPQHF
17	TRBV27	TRBD2	.	TRBJ2-1	TGTGCCAGCAGTCCGCTGGTGACTAGCGAAACCTACAATGAGCAGTTCTTC	CASSPLVTSETYNEQFF
14	TRBV29-1	.	.	TRBJ1-1	TGCAGCGTTCACCGGGGACTAATATCCACTGAAGCTTTCTTT	CSVHRGLISTEAFF
16	TRBV19	.	.	TRBJ2-3	TGTGCCAGTAGTCCACTCGCCCTCCTTAGCACAGATACGCAGTATTTT	CASSPLALLSTDTQYF
20	TRBV12-5	TRBD1	few	TRBJ2-7	TGTGCTAGTGGTTTGCCTCAGGGGGCAGAGCGGACCTCGATCAAGGACGAGCAGTACTTC	CASGLPQGAERTSIKDEQYF